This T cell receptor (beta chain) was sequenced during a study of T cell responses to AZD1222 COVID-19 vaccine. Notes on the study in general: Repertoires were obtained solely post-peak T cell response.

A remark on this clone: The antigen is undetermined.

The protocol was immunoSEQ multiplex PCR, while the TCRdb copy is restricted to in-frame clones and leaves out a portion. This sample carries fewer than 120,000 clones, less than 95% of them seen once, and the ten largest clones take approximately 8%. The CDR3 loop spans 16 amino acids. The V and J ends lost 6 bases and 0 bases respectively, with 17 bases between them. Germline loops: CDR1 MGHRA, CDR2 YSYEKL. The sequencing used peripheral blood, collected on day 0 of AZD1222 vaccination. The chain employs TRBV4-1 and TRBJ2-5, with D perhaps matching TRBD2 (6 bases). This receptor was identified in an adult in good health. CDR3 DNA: TGCGCCAGCAGTTCGGGACTTGATCCGTACCAAGAGACCCAGTACTTC. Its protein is CASSSGLDPYQETQYF.